The 22 T cell receptor beta chains given below trace back to one sample, sequenced in a study of regulatory and conventional T cells in breast cancer. TCRdb re-analysed the PCR reads in MiXCR, keeping a single row per CDR3 protein. The repertoire holds roughly 15,000 distinct CDR3 sequences, with 25% to 40% as singletons. Sequences were obtained from conventional T cells from blood. The receptors originated from a female donor in good health.

This clonotype is labeled medium-sized. The rearrangement joins TRBV2 to TRBJ2-3; 7 bases fit TRBD1. Trimming cost V 6 bases and J 0 bases; bases outside gene matches: 15. The CDR3 extends over 18 amino acids. Germline V gene data show CDR1 as SNHLY and CDR2 as FYNNEI. This CDR3 reads CASSGPNRGGFSTDTQYF. CDR3 coding DNA: TGTGCCAGCAGCGGGCCTAACAGGGGCGGATTCAGCACAGATACGCAGTATTTT.

The rearrangement links TRBV28 to TRBJ2-7, with D perhaps TRBD2 (6 bases). Germline V gene data show CDR1 as MDHEN and CDR2 as SYDVKM. This CDR3 is 13 amino acids long. Trimming cost V 6 bases and J 4 bases, with 13 bases left between them. The CDR3 protein is CASSLPAGYEQYF. CDR3 DNA sequence: TGTGCCAGCAGCCTCCCGGCGGGGTACGAGCAGTACTTC.

Only a few counts were recorded for this clonotype. The genes are TRBV7-8 and TRBJ1-1; D is ambiguous. Trimming shortened V by 3 bases and J by 1 base, and 6 bases separated the two germline ends. Germline CDR1 is SGHVS and CDR2 is FQNEAQ. This CDR3 is 13 amino acids long. This chain's CDR3 is CASSFGRNTEAFF. In DNA form, the CDR3 reads TGTGCCAGCAGCTTTGGGAGGAACACTGAAGCTTTCTTT.

Worth noting for this clonotype: The conserved phenylalanine or tryptophan is not found at the CDR3 terminus, so this likely reflects a read error. The genes are TRBV20-1 and TRBJ1-1; 10 nucleotides match TRBD1. The trim removed 7 bases at V and 6 bases at J, leaving 5 bases unmatched. The germline V gene has CDR1 DFQATT and CDR2 SNEGSKA (reference sequence). The CDR3 is made up of 12 amino acids. CDR3 nucleotides: TGCAGTGGAGGGACAGGGGTCGCTGAAGCTTTCCTT. This translates into CSGGTGVAEAFL.

This clonotype was seen just once. The genes are TRBV7-9 and TRBJ2-5, with no clear D. The CDR3 covers 12 residues. V lost 3 bases, J lost 4 bases, and 6 bases lay in between. CDR1 and CDR2 from the germline V gene are SEHNR and FQNEAQ (reference sequence). The CDR3 protein is CASSFISETQYF. CDR3 sequence (DNA): TGTGCCAGCAGCTTCATCTCAGAGACCCAGTACTTC. Filled out from reference TRBV7-9 and TRBJ2-5, the complete variable domain reads DTGVSQNPRHKITKRGQNVTFRCDPISEHNRLYWYRQTLGQGPEFLTYFQNEAQLEKSRLLSDRFSAERPKGSFSTLEIQRTEQGDSAMYLCASSFISETQYFGPGTRLLVL.

This chain connects TRBV30 to TRBJ2-1; the D is unclear. This CDR3 is built from 15 residues. Per the germline V gene, CDR1 is GTSNPN and CDR2 is SVGIG (reference sequence). V gave up 2 bases and J gave up 10 bases, with 21 bases separating them. The CDR3 region is CAWSLALGRIKEQFF. CDR3 nucleotides: TGTGCCTGGAGTTTAGCTCTGGGTCGGATCAAAGAGCAGTTCTTC.

The chain recombines TRBV5-1 with TRBJ2-1; D perhaps matches TRBD1 (6 bases). Germline lookup yields CDR1 SGHRS and CDR2 YFSETQ. V shed 0 bases and J shed 4 bases, with 14 bases lying between them. The CDR3 spans 16 residues. The CDR3 region is CASSLEGVFEYNEQFF. The CDR3, as DNA: TGCGCCAGCAGCTTGGAGGGGGTTTTCGAATACAATGAGCAGTTCTTC.

This clonotype was counted a few times. This sequence joins TRBV12-3 or TRBV12-4 and TRBJ1-5; 8 bases are shared with TRBD1. The CDR3 runs to 15 residues. V shed 5 bases, J shed 4 bases, and the junction held 7 bases outside the gene matches. The CDR3 nucleotides read TGTGCCAGCAGTATTAATACAGGGGGGAATCAGCCCCAGCATTTT. Translation: CASSINTGGNQPQHF.

This rearrangement joins TRBV28 to TRBJ1-5, with 9 bases aligning to TRBD1. V lost 11 bases and J lost 4; bases outside the gene matches: 12. Germline assignment: CDR1 MDHEN and CDR2 SYDVKM. The CDR3 totals 15 residues. CDR3 DNA: TGTGCCGGCACACCACGGGACAGGGTGAATCAGCCCCAGCATTTT. Protein: CAGTPRDRVNQPQHF.

This clonotype occurred a few times. The J gene is TRBJ2-5, the V gene TRBV6-2 or TRBV6-3; D is unclear. The CDR3 is 15 amino acids. Looked up from germline, CDR1 is MNHEY and CDR2 is SVGEGT. Between the trimmed V and J ends, which lost 2 bases and 1 base, there was a span of 11 bases. CDR3 coding DNA: TGTGCCAGCAGTTACCAACAGCTCCTCCAAGAGACCCAGTACTTC. This translates into CASSYQQLLQETQYF.

The rearrangement uses TRBV4-3 and TRBJ2-3; D is uncertain. The V gene lost 2 bases and the J gene lost 5 bases, with 8 bases spanning the gap. CDR1 and CDR2 from the germline V gene are LGHNA and YSLEER. This CDR3 contains 13 residues. CDR3 in DNA: TGCGCCAGCAGCCAACGGAATCGAGATACGCAGTATTTT. It encodes CASSQRNRDTQYF.

The chain couples TRBV7-9 to TRBJ2-1; no definite D call. V was shortened by 0 bases and J by 15 bases, with 15 bases between the two germline ends. Germline lookup yields CDR1 SEHNR and CDR2 FQNEAQ (reference sequence). The CDR3 consists of 13 residues. The CDR3 is CASSLALTQSLFF. DNA of the CDR3: TGTGCCAGCAGCTTAGCGCTAACCCAGAGTCTGTTCTTC. The variable domain in full, completed from reference TRBV7-9 and TRBJ2-1, reads DTGVSQNPRHKITKRGQNVTFRCDPISEHNRLYWYRQTLGQGPEFLTYFQNEAQLEKSRLLSDRFSAERPKGSFSTLEIQRTEQGDSAMYLCASSLALTQSLFFGPGTRLTVL.

The chain carries TRBV6-5 and TRBJ1-1; the D is unclear. The germline V and J ends were trimmed by 5 bases and 1 base, with 11 bases remaining between them. CDR3 size: 14 residues. The germline gives CDR1 MNHEY, CDR2 SVGAGI. The CDR3 protein is CASSPTAENTEAFF. In nucleotides, the CDR3 is TGTGCCAGCAGTCCCACAGCGGAGAACACTGAAGCTTTCTTT.

This clonotype is medium-sized by share. This chain connects TRBV20-1 to TRBJ2-5; TRBD2 agrees at 7 bases. With V trimmed by 1 base and J by 1 base, 3 bases remained unmatched. The CDR3 is made up of 14 amino acids. Germline CDR1 DFQATT, CDR2 SNEGSKA (reference sequence). The chain's CDR3 is CSARVGGGQETQYF. The CDR3 DNA follows: TGCAGTGCTAGAGTAGGCGGGGGCCAAGAGACCCAGTACTTC.

In this sample, this clonotype turned up a few times. J is TRBJ1-2 and V is TRBV7-9; D unclear. CDR1 is SEHNR, CDR2 FQNEAQ, per germline (reference sequence). This CDR3 comprises 13 residues. V lost 4 bases, J lost 5 bases, and 11 bases lay in between. CDR3 nucleotides: TGTGCCAGCAGCTCCTCAGTAGGGTATGGCTACACCTTC. Its translation is CASSSSVGYGYTF.

The chain employs TRBV7-2 and TRBJ2-3; D is ambiguous. V was pared by 5 bases and J by 6 bases, with 15 bases between. Germline V lookup: CDR1 SGHTA, CDR2 FQGNSA. The CDR3 sequence is 14 residues long. The CDR3 bases are TGTGCCAGCAGCCCACGACCGGCGCGGGATACGCAGTATTTT. Translating gives CASSPRPARDTQYF.

This clonotype has a handful of counts. The chain carries TRBV12-3 or TRBV12-4 and TRBJ2-3; 15 bases match TRBD2. The CDR3 runs to 15 residues. The V segment lost 6 bases and the J segment 5 bases; nucleotides outside the gene matches: 3. The CDR3 here is CASRPGLAGGDTQYF. In DNA form, the CDR3 reads TGTGCCAGCAGACCGGGACTAGCGGGAGGAGATACGCAGTATTTT.

Only a few counts were recorded for this clonotype. The chain employs TRBV2 and TRBJ1-1; D might be TRBD1 (6 bases). With 3 bases removed from V and 6 bases from J, the gap between germline ends came to 17 bases. The CDR3 is 15 residues long. Germline CDR1 reads SNHLY; CDR2 reads FYNNEI. The CDR3 reads CASSEIRGRGAEAFF. The CDR3, as DNA: TGTGCCAGCAGTGAGATCCGGGGGCGCGGAGCTGAAGCTTTCTTT.

The V gene is TRBV4-1, the J gene TRBJ2-7; 10 nucleotides align to TRBD2. CDR1 is MGHRA, CDR2 YSYEKL, per germline. The CDR3 totals 16 residues. The V gene end was trimmed by 1 base and the J gene end by 2 bases; junction bases not matched to a gene: 5. The CDR3 DNA reads as TGCGCCAGCAGCCAAGTCCGGACTAGCGGCACCTACGAGCAGTACTTC. Translating it yields CASSQVRTSGTYEQYF.

The CDR3 coding sequence is TGTGCCATCAGGAATCCTAATCGAGATACGCAGTATTTT. Translating it yields CAIRNPNRDTQYF. The V gene is TRBV7-9, the J gene TRBJ2-3, with D unresolved. The CDR3 sequence is 13 residues long. V was clipped by 10 bases and J by 5 bases, with 16 bases between them. Per germline, CDR1 SEHNR and CDR2 FQNEAQ (reference sequence).

The chain uses TRBV6-1 and TRBJ2-7, with D perhaps TRBD1 (6 bases). CDR3 size: 12 residues. Trimming cost V 7 bases and J 3 bases, with 10 bases left between them. Germline V CDR1 and CDR2: MNHNS, SASEGT. In nucleotides, the CDR3 is TGTGCCAGCAAGGCAGGGGACTACGAGCAGTACTTC. As protein: CASKAGDYEQYF.

A word on this clonotype: No conserved phenylalanine or tryptophan is present at the end of the CDR3, so a read error is the likely explanation. V gene TRBV4-1 combines with J gene TRBJ2-3; D not certain. The ends were cut back, 4 bases at V and 6 bases at J, with 11 bases in the middle. Germline values: CDR1 MGHRA, CDR2 YSYEKL. CDR3 length equals 13 residues. CDR3 sequence reads: CASSRGAPDTQYS. CDR3 bases: TGCGCCAGCAGCCGGGGTGCACCCGATACGCAGTATTCT.